This TCR beta chain was identified in a study of shared clonotypes between healthy human individuals. Study outcomes and limitations: Clonotypes shared by all four sorted-subset donors had higher generation probabilities than non-shared clonotypes. Naive subsets typically showed greater estimated richness than memory subsets.

The method was immunoSEQ multiplex PCR; TCRdb's version includes in-frame clones alone and lacks a portion of them. Of about 120,000 clones listed, around 68% are singletons. All of the donors resided in Nashville, Tennessee, and each was a Caucasian adult. A remark on this clone: The antigen remains undetermined.

This receptor was identified in a woman aged 25-40 years in good health. Sequences were obtained from memory CD8+ T cells sorted from blood. As for subset: CD45RO+ cells pooled with CCR7-negative TemRA cells.

CDR3 coding DNA: TGTGCCAGTAGTACCCCGTGGACCCAGTACTTC. Protein: CASSTPWTQYF. V is TRBV19 and J is TRBJ2-5; D not certain. V shed 4 bases and J shed 7 bases, with 7 bases lying between them. The CDR3 runs to 11 residues. The V gene's germline CDR1 is LNHDA and CDR2 SQIVND (reference sequence).